This T cell receptor beta chain was captured in a study of CXCR3-negative and CXCR3-positive naive CD8 T cells. To note about this clonotype: Its matching antigen is unknown.

Naive CD8+ T cells were CD45RO-CCR7+CD27+CD95-. Points from the study as a whole: In CXCR3-positive naive cells, the TRB CDR3s were more hydrophobic than in CXCR3-negative naive cells. TRBV-TRBJ usage was alike in naive CXCR3-negative and CXCR3-positive cells but differed in memory cells. Cryopreservation partially decreased CXCR3 expression, and most assays used fresh PBMCs. The naive subsets expressed comparable surface CD5, and the authors inferred TCR strength from TRB CDR3 properties.

The length of the CDR3 is 17 residues. Germline V gives CDR1 LGHNT, CDR2 FRNRAP. The authors made the TRB cDNA libraries by 5' RACE using UMI labels. TCRdb re-called the 5' RACE reads, yielding one record per CDR3 amino acid sequence without DNA. The sample table includes over 55,000 distinct CDR3 sequences. The TCR originated in a human donor in good health. Some clones in this sample may be carry-over from other donors' samples. The chain recombines TRBV12-5 with TRBJ2-1. The sample was naive CXCR3+ CD8+ T cells from blood. Subset noted: CD45RO-CCR7+CD27+CD95- naive CD8+ T cells expressing CXCR3 (TNR3+). CDR3 sequence reads: CASGLVVTGNSNNEQFF.